Shown below are 15 T cell receptor beta chains from a single sample sequenced in a study of cytomegalovirus exposure and HLA in healthy donors. PCR was performed using 60 Vbeta and 13 Jbeta primers. Measured with immunoSEQ multiplex PCR; TCRdb has only the in-frame clones, and not every one. This table holds over 85,000 clones, approximately 71% found once. The sample taken for sequencing was PBMCs. These receptors were collected from a female donor in good health and CMV-seronegative.

The chain uses TRBV2 and TRBJ2-4; 7 bases agree with TRBD2. V shed 6 bases, J shed 7 bases, and the junction held 6 bases outside the gene matches. CDR1 is SNHLY and CDR2 is FYNNEI in the germline V gene. The CDR3 consists of 13 residues. In nucleotides, the CDR3 is TGTGCCAGCAGGGGGAGGGCGGCGAACATTCAGTACTTC. Translation gives CASRGRAANIQYF.

The genes are TRBV18 and TRBJ1-4; a weak D match, TRBD1 (5 bases). CDR1 is KGHSH, CDR2 LQKENI, per germline. V lost 4 bases and J lost 7, with 13 bases in between. CDR3 size: 14 residues. Here the CDR3 DNA reads TGTGCCAGCTCACAGCAGGGCCGGAGTGAAAAACTGTTTTTT. This gives the protein CASSQQGRSEKLFF.

The rearrangement joins TRBV19 to TRBJ2-6; the match to TRBD1 covers 11 bases. The CDR3 runs 17 residues. Trimming cost V 4 bases and J 1 base; bases outside gene matches: 3. Germline CDR1 reads LNHDA; CDR2 reads SQIVND (reference sequence). The chain's CDR3 is CASSKGDRGSGANVLTF. The CDR3 DNA sequence: TGTGCCAGTAGTAAGGGGGACAGGGGGTCTGGGGCCAACGTCCTGACTTTC.

V usage is TRBV11-3 and J usage is TRBJ2-7; 11 nucleotides align to TRBD1. The CDR3 has 15 amino acids. Looked up from germline, CDR1 is SGHNT and CDR2 is YENEEA. The trim removed 6 bases at V and 2 bases at J, leaving 6 bases unmatched. The CDR3 DNA reads as TGTGCCAGCAGGTATCCGGGACAGGGGGCCTACGAGCAGTACTTC. Its translation: CASRYPGQGAYEQYF.

The chain recombines TRBV29-1 with TRBJ2-3; TRBD2 is a possible D gene (5 bases). CDR1 and CDR2 from the germline V gene are SQVTM and ANQGSEA. This CDR3 spans 16 amino acids. Trimming took off 4 bases at V and 0 bases at J, with 17 bases between the two ends. As DNA, the CDR3 is TGCAGCGTTGCCGATCGCGGGCGGGTGAGCACAGATACGCAGTATTTT. Its protein product is CSVADRGRVSTDTQYF.

This clone was picked up a small number of times. The gene calls are TRBV7-6 and TRBJ1-2; tentatively, D is TRBD1 (6 bases). The CDR3 is made up of 14 amino acids. Trimming took off 1 base at V and 2 bases at J, with 8 bases between the two ends. Germline V CDR1 and CDR2: SGHVS, FNYEAQ. This chain's CDR3 is CASSLGTVNYGYTF. CDR3 sequence (DNA): TGTGCCAGCAGCTTAGGGACAGTGAACTATGGCTACACCTTC.

This chain links TRBV4-2 with TRBJ2-3, with TRBD1 matching over 11 bases. The V gene's germline CDR1 is LGHNA and CDR2 YNFKEQ. CDR3 length: 16 amino acids. The V gene end was trimmed by 5 bases and the J gene end by 0 bases; junction bases not matched to a gene: 4. The CDR3 loop is CASSMGTGGSTDTQYF. The CDR3 DNA follows: TGTGCCAGCAGCATGGGGACAGGGGGGAGCACAGATACGCAGTATTTT.

This chain connects TRBV6-5 to TRBJ1-2, with TRBD1 as a possible D gene (6 bases). CDR1 MNHEY and CDR2 SVGAGI come from the germline V gene. Trimming removed 6 bases at V and 4 bases at J, with 15 bases between. The CDR3 sequence is 14 residues long. The CDR3 nucleotides read TGTGCCAGCAGATCGGACAGCCGGTTCTATGGCTACACCTTC. Translating it yields CASRSDSRFYGYTF.

The chain joins TRBV2 to TRBJ1-3; tentative D call: TRBD1 (5 bases). Germline CDR1 is SNHLY and CDR2 is FYNNEI. The CDR3 extends over 13 amino acids. Trimming pared 8 bases from V and 4 bases from J, leaving 12 bases between. The chain's CDR3 is CASGATPGNTIYF. CDR3 coding DNA: TGTGCCAGCGGGGCTACCCCCGGAAACACCATATATTTT.

The chain has TRBV6-6 and TRBJ2-1; D perhaps matches TRBD2 (5 bases). There are 15 residues in the CDR3. CDR1 and CDR2 from the germline V gene are MNHNY and SVGAGI (reference sequence). V dropped 5 bases and J dropped 10 bases, with 21 bases sitting between them. CDR3 coding DNA: TGTGCCAGCAGTGCCGGACTTGATAGGACCGTCGAGCAGTTCTTC. Its protein product is CASSAGLDRTVEQFF.

This chain connects TRBV27 to TRBJ2-3, with D possibly TRBD2 on 6 matching bases. In germline, CDR1 is MNHEY, CDR2 SMNVEV (reference sequence). The length of the CDR3 is 14 residues. The V end was cut by 3 bases, the J end by 2 bases, with 9 bases between. Here the CDR3 reads CASSLEGLTDTQYF. DNA for the CDR3: TGTGCCAGCAGTTTGGAGGGGCTCACAGATACGCAGTATTTT.

The chain carries TRBV25-1 and TRBJ2-3; TRBD1 agrees at 10 bases. Germline assignment: CDR1 MGHDK and CDR2 SYGVNS. The CDR3 runs to 15 residues. V lost 8 bases to trimming and J lost 2 bases; unmatched junction nucleotides: 7. The CDR3 bases are TGTGCCAGCGGTACGGGACAGGGGTACACAGATACGCAGTATTTT. Residues: CASGTGQGYTDTQYF.

The J gene is TRBJ2-1, the V gene TRBV9; D is unresolved. Germline loops: CDR1 SGDLS, CDR2 YYNGEE. The V gene lost 0 bases and the J gene lost 6 bases, with 13 bases spanning the gap. The CDR3 length is 15 residues. The CDR3 DNA is TGTGCCAGCAGCGTAGCTAGTAACGAGGCCAATGAGCAGTTCTTC. This sequence encodes CASSVASNEANEQFF.

The genes are TRBV23-1 and TRBJ2-6, with D maybe TRBD2 (6 bases). TRBV23-1 is annotated as an ORF whose role is uncertain. The CDR3 extends over 17 amino acids. V was cut by 3 bases and J by 0 bases, with 12 bases left in between. CDR3 region: CASSQRGGSSGANVLTF. CDR3 DNA: TGCGCCAGCAGTCAGCGGGGAGGAAGCTCTGGGGCCAACGTCCTGACTTTC.

This clone was detected only a few times. V and J are TRBV9 and TRBJ1-1, with D maybe TRBD1 (6 bases). Germline CDR1 SGDLS, CDR2 YYNGEE. Trimming took 4 bases from V and 10 from J, leaving 20 bases between them. The length of the CDR3 is 14 residues. The CDR3 DNA follows: TGTGCCAGCAGCCCTCTCGGACAGACGGTCGGAGCTTTCTTT. It encodes CASSPLGQTVGAFF.